The 16 T cell receptor beta chains given below trace back to one sample, sequenced in a study of T cells after yellow fever vaccination. TCRdb re-called the 5' RACE reads through MiXCR, storing one row per CDR3 protein. Among a few hundred thousand distinct CDR3 sequences, roughly 3.5% were seen once, and the ten largest hold about a fifth. Sequenced here: PBMCs, sampled 15 days after the yellow fever booster vaccination. All receptors derive from a young man who received the YFV17D yellow fever vaccine.

This clonotype was seen repeatedly, ten times or more. The chain employs TRBV4-1 and TRBJ2-1; 9 nucleotides match TRBD2. The CDR3 is made up of 19 amino acids. J gave up 5 bases and V 1 base, and 15 bases lay outside the gene matches. Germline CDR1 reads MGHRA; CDR2 reads YSYEKL. The CDR3 DNA is TGCGCCAGCAGCCAAGTATGGCGTGGGGCGGGGGGGGTCAACAATGAGCAGTTCTTC. It is translated as CASSQVWRGAGGVNNEQFF.

At least ten counts were recorded for this clonotype. The chain is built from TRBV12-3 or TRBV12-4 and TRBJ2-2; TRBD1 matches at 7 bases. After removal of 6 bases from V and 5 bases from J, the junction contained 6 bases not matched to a gene. The CDR3 contains 14 residues. The CDR3 protein is CASRLQGNTGELFF. CDR3 coding DNA: TGTGCCAGCAGACTACAGGGGAATACCGGGGAGCTGTTTTTT.

In this sample, this clonotype turned up once. This may stem from a read error, because a much larger clone lies one nucleotide away. CDR3 residues: CSARDRRQGLCEQYF. DNA of the CDR3: TGCAGTGCTAGAGATCGGCGACAGGGTCTCTGCGAGCAGTACTTC. The gene calls are TRBV20-1 and TRBJ2-7; 7 bases are a match to TRBD1. Germline CDR1 reads DFQATT; CDR2 reads SNEGSKA (reference sequence). J gave up 6 bases and V 0 bases, and 11 bases lay outside the gene matches. There are 15 residues in the CDR3.

The sample holds many counts of this clonotype. The chain couples TRBV20-1 to TRBJ2-7; tentatively, D is TRBD1 (5 bases). The germline V gene encodes CDR1 DFQATT and CDR2 SNEGSKA (reference sequence). The CDR3 contains 13 residues. Trimming took off 1 base at V and 0 bases at J, with 7 bases between the two ends. The chain's CDR3 is CSARARDSYEQYV. The CDR3 region has the DNA TGCAGTGCTAGAGCCAGGGACTCCTACGAGCAGTACGTC.

Many counts were recorded for this clonotype. The V call is TRBV5-1, the J call TRBJ1-4; TRBD1 is a possible D gene (5 bases). There are 13 residues in the CDR3. The V gene lost 1 base and the J gene lost 8 bases, with 9 bases spanning the gap. Germline V gene data show CDR1 as SGHRS and CDR2 as YFSETQ. Written as DNA, the CDR3 is TGCGCCAGCAGCTTGCTCCGGGGGGAAAAACTGTTTTTT. Translation gives CASSLLRGEKLFF. Full variable domain (remainder filled in from reference TRBV5-1 and TRBJ1-4): KAGVTQTPRYLIKTRGQQVTLSCSPISGHRSVSWYQQTPGQGLQFLFEYFSETQRNKGNFPGRFSGRQFSNSRSEMNVSTLELGDSALYLCASSLLRGEKLFFGSGTQLSVL.

This clonotype was seen at least ten times. This sequence joins TRBV7-8 and TRBJ1-1, with 7 nucleotides matching TRBD1. The CDR3 spans 14 residues. J lost 5 bases, V lost 5 bases, and 8 bases had no gene match. Germline CDR1 reads SGHVS; CDR2 reads FQNEAQ. The CDR3 nucleotides read TGTGCCAGCAGCGCAGACAGGGTCGGGACTGAAGCTTTCTTT. Its translation is CASSADRVGTEAFF.

A few counts support this clonotype. This sequence joins TRBV5-1 and TRBJ1-2; tentative D call: TRBD1 (6 bases). The CDR3 totals 14 residues. Between the trimmed V and J ends, which lost 2 bases and 4 bases, there was a span of 12 bases. The germline CDR1 and CDR2 sequences are SGHRS and YFSETQ. The DNA of the CDR3 is TGCGCCAGCAGCTTCGGACAGCTATTCTATGGCTACACCTTC. Protein sequence: CASSFGQLFYGYTF.

Many counts were recorded for this clonotype. The chain recombines TRBV2 with TRBJ1-2; possibly TRBD1 for D (5 bases). This CDR3 is built from 13 residues. V lost 6 bases and J lost 2, with 10 bases in between. Per germline, CDR1 SNHLY and CDR2 FYNNEI. The CDR3 nucleotides are TGTGCCAGCAGGGATCCAGGGAACTATGGCTACACCTTC. It specifies CASRDPGNYGYTF.

The sample holds many counts of this clonotype. This sequence joins TRBV9 and TRBJ2-3, with unresolved D. The CDR3 totals 15 residues. The V gene lost 0 bases and the J gene lost 5 bases, with 13 bases spanning the gap. Germline V gene sequence: CDR1 SGDLS, CDR2 YYNGEE. The CDR3 is CASSVGGRFEDTQYF. In DNA, the CDR3 is TGTGCCAGCAGCGTAGGAGGCAGGTTCGAAGATACGCAGTATTTT.

This clonotype was recorded many times. The V call is TRBV5-1, the J call TRBJ1-1; possibly TRBD1 for D (5 bases). From germline, CDR1 is SGHRS and CDR2 YFSETQ. The CDR3 has 16 amino acids. V shed 2 bases and J shed 1 base, with 15 bases lying between them. The DNA for the CDR3 is TGCGCCAGCAGCTTACTGGGACCCGGGGGGAACACTGAAGCTTTCTTT. Its protein is CASSLLGPGGNTEAFF.

There are many counts of this clonotype. This chain joins TRBV7-9 and TRBJ2-4; 7 bases are a match to TRBD1. The J segment lost 0 bases and the V segment lost 5 bases, leaving 4 bases of the junction unmatched. The V gene's germline CDR1 is SEHNR and CDR2 FQNEAQ (reference sequence). The CDR3 extends over 15 amino acids. The CDR3: CASSPQGLAKNIQYF. As DNA, the CDR3 is TGTGCCAGCAGCCCACAGGGGCTAGCCAAAAACATTCAGTACTTC.

In its sample, this clonotype was seen many times. CDR3 in DNA: TGCGCCAGCAGCTTGGTACAGCGGGGGGCCCACAGCCCCACAGATACGCAGTATTTT. Translation gives CASSLVQRGAHSPTDTQYF. V and J are TRBV5-1 and TRBJ2-3, with 9 bases that match TRBD2. V was pared by 0 bases and J by 2 bases, with 13 bases of the junction left unmatched. This CDR3 contains 19 residues. Germline CDR1 and CDR2: SGHRS and YFSETQ.

This clonotype was seen repeatedly, ten times or more. The J gene is TRBJ1-4, the V gene TRBV5-6; TRBD1 aligns across 7 bases. Germline trimming cut 4 bases from V and 7 bases from J; bases unmatched to any gene: 10. Germline V gene sequence: CDR1 SGHDT, CDR2 YYEEEE. CDR3 length: 15 residues. In DNA, the CDR3 is TGTGCCAGCAGCACTCACAGGGGAGGTGGTGAAAAACTGTTTTTT. This gives the protein CASSTHRGGGEKLFF.

Ten or more counts support this clonotype. The chain employs TRBV6-5 and TRBJ1-4; a weak D match, TRBD1 (6 bases). Germline CDR1 is MNHEY and CDR2 is SVGAGI. The V and J ends lost 4 bases and 6 bases respectively, with 39 bases between them. The CDR3 length is 23 residues. The CDR3 spells CASSFIPPAFVDRHTSDDEKLFF. CDR3 DNA sequence: TGTGCCAGCAGTTTCATCCCGCCCGCGTTCGTAGACAGGCATACCTCGGATGATGAAAAACTGTTTTTT.

This clonotype has a count of ten or more. V is TRBV5-1 and J is TRBJ2-5; tentative D call: TRBD2 (5 bases). The CDR3 is made up of 13 amino acids. V was pared by 0 bases and J by 7 bases, with 10 bases between. Germline lookup yields CDR1 SGHRS and CDR2 YFSETQ. CDR3 in DNA: TGCGCCAGCAGCTTGGGGGCTCGGGGGACCCAGTACTTC. It yields the protein CASSLGARGTQYF.

At least ten counts were recorded for this clonotype. The chain employs TRBV20-1 and TRBJ1-3; D gene uncertain. V lost 6 bases and J 0 bases, leaving 12 bases between the germline ends. Looked up from germline, CDR1 is DFQATT and CDR2 is SNEGSKA (reference sequence). This CDR3 is 14 amino acids long. DNA of the CDR3: TGCAGTGCCTTCGATAACGACTCTGGAAACACCATATATTTT. Encoded protein: CSAFDNDSGNTIYF.